The present TCR beta chain was sequenced within a study of blood T cell repertoires in COVID-19 (TCRdb year 2020). Concerning the study at large: The collaborator samples originated in the United States, Italy and Spain and spanned the acute and convalescent phases of COVID-19. Where available, HLA class I and class II types were taken from metadata supplied by the sample provider and were not determined by assay-based typing. The samples were drawn from two sources: the first 160 participants of the ongoing ImmuneRACE study, and 1,254 subjects contributed by 6 global collaborators. A de-identified subject ID, COVID-19 status, age in years and sex were almost always included in the sample metadata. The repertoires were made available in a free public database intended to serve as a resource for research on the immune response to SARS-CoV-2. Deeply sampled blood TCRbeta repertoires from subjects exposed to, actively infected with, or recovered from COVID-19 were included in the dataset. The material from the prospective study consisted of cDNA or gDNA derived from T cells, B-cell-depleted T cells, or PBMCs.

To note about this clone: Its antigen remains unidentified. No base qualities exist here, and no much larger clone lies one base off it.

TCRbeta CDR3 regions were amplified from genomic DNA by means of the immunoSEQ Assay, a bias-controlled multiplex PCR. Regarding the original processing steps: The number of nucleated cells in each sample was estimated by amplification of reference gene primers within the assay. Sequence reads were collapsed and filtered to measure the absolute abundance of every unique TCRbeta CDR3 rearrangement. For each sample, productive Simpson clonality was calculated as the square root of Simpson's diversity index over productive rearrangements. TCRdb took this table from immuneACCESS and kept in-frame rearrangements with V and J called. Such tables lack part of the clones; where checked against another copy, unresolved V genes explain under half of the gap, and the rest is unexplained. V and J calls and clone size are those listed in that table; D and trimming were worked out from the DNA. This sample gives about 76,000 clones in total; roughly 84% of them show up just once. Of the sample, roughly 9.8% is held by the ten largest clones.

Results and caveats for the whole study, not just this receptor: The amount of clinical and demographic metadata varied by source and participant and was provided uncurated.

The CDR3 covers 16 residues, taking in both the cysteine and the phenylalanine. The kept DNA is CDR3 alone, 48 bases in frame from the first base. V has 4 bases trimmed and J has 4 bases trimmed; junction bases matching no gene number 6. CDR1 and CDR2 are drawn from the germline V gene: SGHRS, YFSETQ. One collaborating source in Seattle enrolled patients during active infection and followed them longitudinally through the course of disease. Each collaborating institution followed its own protocols to collect whole blood in K2EDTA tubes. For TCRbeta analysis, collaborator samples were shipped as frozen whole blood, as isolated PBMCs, or as DNA extracted from either sample type.

The clonotype was recovered from a man aged 55 to 70 with COVID-19, enrolled during active disease. The material sequenced was peripheral blood. In this chain, TRBV5-1 is recombined with TRBJ2-1, and 12 junctional nucleotides match TRBD2. The CDR3 loop reads CASSTSGLAGYNEQFF. In nucleotides, the sequence is TGCGCCAGCAGCACCTCGGGACTAGCGGGTTACAATGAGCAGTTCTTC.